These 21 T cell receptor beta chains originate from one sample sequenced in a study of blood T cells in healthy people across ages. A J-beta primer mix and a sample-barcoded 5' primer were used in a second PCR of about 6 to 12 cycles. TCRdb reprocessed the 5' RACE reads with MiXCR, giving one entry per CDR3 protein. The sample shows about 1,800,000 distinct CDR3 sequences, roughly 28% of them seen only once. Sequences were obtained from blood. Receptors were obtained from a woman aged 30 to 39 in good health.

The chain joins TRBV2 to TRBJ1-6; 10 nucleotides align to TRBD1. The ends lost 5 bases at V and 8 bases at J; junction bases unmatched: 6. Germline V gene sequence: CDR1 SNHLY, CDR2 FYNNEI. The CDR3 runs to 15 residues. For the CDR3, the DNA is TGTGCCAGCAGTAGACAGGGGGCGGTTGATTCACCCCTCCACTTT. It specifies CASSRQGAVDSPLHF.

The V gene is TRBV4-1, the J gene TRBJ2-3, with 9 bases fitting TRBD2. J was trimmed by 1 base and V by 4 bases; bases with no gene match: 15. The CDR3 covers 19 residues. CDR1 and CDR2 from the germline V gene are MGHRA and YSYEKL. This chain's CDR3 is CASSLSPQRAGGRTDTQYF. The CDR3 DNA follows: TGCGCCAGCAGCCTTAGTCCCCAGAGAGCGGGGGGCCGCACAGATACGCAGTATTTT.

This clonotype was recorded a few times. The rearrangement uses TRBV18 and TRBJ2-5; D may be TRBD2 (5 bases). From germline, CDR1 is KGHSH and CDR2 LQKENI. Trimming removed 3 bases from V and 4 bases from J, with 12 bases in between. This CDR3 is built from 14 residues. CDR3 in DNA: TGTGCCAGCTCACCGGGCCTAGCTCCAGAGACCCAGTACTTC. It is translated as CASSPGLAPETQYF.

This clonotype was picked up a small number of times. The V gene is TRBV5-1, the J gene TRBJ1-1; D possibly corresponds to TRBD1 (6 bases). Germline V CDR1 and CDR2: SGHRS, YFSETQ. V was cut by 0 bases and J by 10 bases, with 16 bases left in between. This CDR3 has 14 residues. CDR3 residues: CASSLEGGQQRAFF. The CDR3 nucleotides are TGCGCCAGCAGCTTGGAGGGGGGACAACAGAGAGCTTTCTTT. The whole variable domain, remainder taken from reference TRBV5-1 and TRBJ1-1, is KAGVTQTPRYLIKTRGQQVTLSCSPISGHRSVSWYQQTPGQGLQFLFEYFSETQRNKGNFPGRFSGRQFSNSRSEMNVSTLELGDSALYLCASSLEGGQQRAFFGQGTRLTVV.

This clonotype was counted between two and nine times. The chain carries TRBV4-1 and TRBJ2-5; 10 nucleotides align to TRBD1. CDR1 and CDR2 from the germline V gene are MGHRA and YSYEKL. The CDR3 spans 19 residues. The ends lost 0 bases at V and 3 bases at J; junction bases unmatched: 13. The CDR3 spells CASSQDASRDRGPEETQYF. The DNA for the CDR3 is TGCGCCAGCAGCCAAGACGCCTCCCGGGACAGGGGACCTGAAGAGACCCAGTACTTC.

This CDR3 is CASSLARRGPQHF. In DNA form, the CDR3 reads TGTGCCAGCAGCTTGGCTAGGCGGGGGCCCCAGCATTTT. V and J are TRBV5-6 and TRBJ1-5; D is unresolved. In germline, CDR1 is SGHDT, CDR2 YYEEEE. This CDR3 spans 13 amino acids. Between the trimmed V and J ends, which lost 0 bases and 9 bases, there was a span of 10 bases.

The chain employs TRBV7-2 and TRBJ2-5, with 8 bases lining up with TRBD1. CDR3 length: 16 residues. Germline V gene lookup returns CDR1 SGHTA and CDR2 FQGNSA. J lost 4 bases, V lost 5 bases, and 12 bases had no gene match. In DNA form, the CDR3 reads TGTGCCAGCAGCCCAGGACAGGGTAGGTGGTTAGAGACCCAGTACTTC. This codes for CASSPGQGRWLETQYF.

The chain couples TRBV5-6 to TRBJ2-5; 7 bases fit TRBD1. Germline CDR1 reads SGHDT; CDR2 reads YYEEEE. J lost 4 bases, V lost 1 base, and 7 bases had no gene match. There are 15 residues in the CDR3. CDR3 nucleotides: TGTGCCAGCAGCTTGCTCGGACAGGCAGGAGAGACCCAGTACTTC. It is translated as CASSLLGQAGETQYF.

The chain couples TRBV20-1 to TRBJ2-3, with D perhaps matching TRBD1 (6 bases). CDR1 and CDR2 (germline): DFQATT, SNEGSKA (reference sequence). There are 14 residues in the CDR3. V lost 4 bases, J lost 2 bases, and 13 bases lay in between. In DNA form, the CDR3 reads TGCAGTGCTACCCCAGGACAGTTCACAGATACGCAGTATTTT. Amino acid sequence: CSATPGQFTDTQYF.

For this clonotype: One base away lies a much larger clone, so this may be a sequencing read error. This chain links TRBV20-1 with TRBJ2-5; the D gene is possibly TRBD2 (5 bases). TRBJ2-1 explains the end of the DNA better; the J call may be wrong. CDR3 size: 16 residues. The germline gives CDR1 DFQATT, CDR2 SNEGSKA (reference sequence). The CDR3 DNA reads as TGCAGTGCTAGAGAGGCGGGTACCATTCCAGGAGAGACCCAGTTCTTC. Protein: CSAREAGTIPGETQFF.

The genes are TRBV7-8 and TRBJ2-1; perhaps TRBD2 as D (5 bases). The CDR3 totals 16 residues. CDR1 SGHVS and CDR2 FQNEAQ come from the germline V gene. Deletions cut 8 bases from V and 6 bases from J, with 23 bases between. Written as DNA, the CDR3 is TGTGCCAGCTTAACAACTCCCGGGAAATTGCGCAATGAGCAGTTCTTC. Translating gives CASLTTPGKLRNEQFF.

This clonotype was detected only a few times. The CDR3, as DNA: TGCGCCAGCAGCCTTTCTTTAAACAGGGGGAGAGGGGAAAAACTGTTTTTT. Its translation is CASSLSLNRGRGEKLFF. The chain links TRBV4-1 to TRBJ1-4, with TRBD1 matching over 8 bases. This CDR3 region has 17 residues. Germline loops: CDR1 MGHRA, CDR2 YSYEKL. V was clipped by 4 bases and J by 8 bases; unmatched bases: 15.

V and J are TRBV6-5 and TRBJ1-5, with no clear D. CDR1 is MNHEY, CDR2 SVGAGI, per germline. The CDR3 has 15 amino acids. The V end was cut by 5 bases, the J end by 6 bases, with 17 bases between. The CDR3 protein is CASSLGVPEVQPQHF. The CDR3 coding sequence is TGTGCCAGCAGTCTGGGCGTCCCGGAGGTTCAGCCCCAGCATTTT.

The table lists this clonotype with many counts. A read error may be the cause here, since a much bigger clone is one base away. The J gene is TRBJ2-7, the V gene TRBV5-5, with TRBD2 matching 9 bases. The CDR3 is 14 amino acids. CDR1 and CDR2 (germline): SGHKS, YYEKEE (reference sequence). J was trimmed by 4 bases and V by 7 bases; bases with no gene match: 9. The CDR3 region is CASGWGSGSYEQYF. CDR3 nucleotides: TGTGCCAGCGGCTGGGGTAGCGGGAGTTACGAGCAGTACTTC.

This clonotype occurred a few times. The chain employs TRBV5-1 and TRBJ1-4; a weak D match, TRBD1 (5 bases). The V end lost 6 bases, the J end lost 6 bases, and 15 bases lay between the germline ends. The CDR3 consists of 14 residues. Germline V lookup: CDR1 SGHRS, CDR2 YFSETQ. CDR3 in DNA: TGCGCCAGCACCCCCTCGGGGGATTATGAAAAACTGTTTTTT. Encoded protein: CASTPSGDYEKLFF.

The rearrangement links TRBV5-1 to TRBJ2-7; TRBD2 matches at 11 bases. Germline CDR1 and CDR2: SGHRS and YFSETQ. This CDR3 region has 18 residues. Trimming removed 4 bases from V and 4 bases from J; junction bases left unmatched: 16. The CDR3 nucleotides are TGCGCCAGCAGCAGCGGAGAACTAGCGGGGGTGGCCCGATACGAGCAGTACTTC. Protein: CASSSGELAGVARYEQYF.

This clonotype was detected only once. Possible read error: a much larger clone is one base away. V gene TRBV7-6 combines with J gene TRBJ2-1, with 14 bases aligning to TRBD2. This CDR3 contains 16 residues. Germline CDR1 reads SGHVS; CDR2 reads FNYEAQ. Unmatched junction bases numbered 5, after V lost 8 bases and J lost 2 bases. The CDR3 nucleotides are TGTGCCAGCTCGGGACTAGCGGGAGTGGCCTACAATGAGCAGTTCTTC. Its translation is CASSGLAGVAYNEQFF.

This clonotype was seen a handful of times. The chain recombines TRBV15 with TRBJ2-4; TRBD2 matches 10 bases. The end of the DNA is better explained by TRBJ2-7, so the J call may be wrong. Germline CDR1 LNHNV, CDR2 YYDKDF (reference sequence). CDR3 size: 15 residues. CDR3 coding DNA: TGTGCCACCAGCAGAGACCGGCTAGCGGGAGACGAGCAGTACTTC. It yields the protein CATSRDRLAGDEQYF.

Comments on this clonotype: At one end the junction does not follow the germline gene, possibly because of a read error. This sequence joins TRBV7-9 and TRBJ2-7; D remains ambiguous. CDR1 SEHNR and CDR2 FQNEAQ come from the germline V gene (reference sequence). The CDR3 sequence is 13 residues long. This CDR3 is CASSSGSSYEQDF. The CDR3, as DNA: TGTGCCAGCAGCTCCGGGTCCTCCTACGAGCAGGACTTC.

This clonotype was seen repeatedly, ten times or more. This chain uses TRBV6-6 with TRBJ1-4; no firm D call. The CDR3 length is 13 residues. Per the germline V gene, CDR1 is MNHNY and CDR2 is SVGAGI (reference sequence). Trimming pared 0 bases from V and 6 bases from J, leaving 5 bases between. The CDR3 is CASSYSADEKLFF. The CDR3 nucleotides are TGTGCCAGCAGTTACTCGGCAGATGAAAAACTGTTTTTT.

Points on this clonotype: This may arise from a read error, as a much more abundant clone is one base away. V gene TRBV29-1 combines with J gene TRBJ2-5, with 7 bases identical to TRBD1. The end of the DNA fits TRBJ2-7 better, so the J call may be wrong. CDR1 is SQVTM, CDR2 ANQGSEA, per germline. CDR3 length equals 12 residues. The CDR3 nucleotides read TGCAGCGTCGGGACAGAGGCGGGCGAGCAGTACTTC. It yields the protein CSVGTEAGEQYF.